This is a list of T cell receptor beta chains from one sample in a study of T-cell reconstitution after alpha-beta-depleted transplantation in children. MiXCR, applied by TCRdb to the PCR reads, yields one record per CDR3 protein. In the table there are hundreds of thousands of distinct CDR3 sequences, about 12% of which are singletons. The sample was PBMCs, taken before TCRalphabeta/CD19-depleted stem cell transplant. The receptors here all came from a girl aged 2 to 9 with congenital amegakaryocytic thrombocytopenia, due to receive a stem cell transplant. Each CDR3 is given with its conserved first and last residue. A D gene is named only where the DNA matches it firmly. Only some rows state a clone size, as once, few, many or a class for expanded clones.

>-|few|TRBJ2-5|TRBV12-3/TRBV12-4
CASSYTLASFQETQYF
TGTGCCAGCAGTTACACCTTAGCCTCGTTCCAAGAGACCCAGTACTTC
>-|-|TRBJ2-1|TRBV6-1
CASSVFGMRGGVSNEQFF
TGTGCCAGCAGTGTATTCGGGATGAGGGGGGGAGTTTCTAATGAGCAGTTCTTC
>-|few|TRBJ2-7|TRBV20-1
CSARDIGSEQYF
TGCAGTGCTAGAGATATAGGTTCCGAGCAGTACTTC
>-|many|TRBJ2-7|TRBV12-3/TRBV12-4
CASSFRGTAGYEQYF
TGTGCCAGCAGTTTTAGGGGGACAGCGGGCTACGAGCAGTACTTC
>-|-|TRBJ2-2|TRBV7-9
CASSNQHGEGELFF
TGTGCCAGCAGCAACCAACATGGCGAAGGGGAGCTGTTTTTT
>-|-|TRBJ2-1|TRBV7-6
CASSQHQGPLYNEQFF
TGTGCCAGCAGCCAACACCAAGGTCCCCTGTACAATGAGCAGTTCTTC
>TRBD1|-|TRBJ1-2|TRBV10-3
CAIQKTGGSYGDTF
TGTGCCATCCAGAAAACAGGGGGGTCATATGGCGACACCTTC
>TRBD1|-|TRBJ2-2|TRBV9
CASSVRPGQGSPGELFF
TGTGCCAGCAGCGTGCGACCGGGACAGGGGAGCCCCGGGGAGCTGTTTTTT
>-|few|TRBJ2-3|TRBV2
CASSPTLLLSADTQYF
TGTGCCAGCAGTCCTACCCTCCTATTATCGGCAGATACGCAGTATTTT
>-|-|TRBJ2-2|TRBV7-9
CASIKTANTGELFF
TGTGCCAGCATCAAAACGGCGAACACCGGGGAGCTGTTTTTT
>-|few|TRBJ2-7|TRBV7-9
CASSLVLRGNYEQYF
TGTGCCAGCAGCTTAGTTCTGCGAGGGAACTACGAGCAGTACTTC
>-|many|TRBJ2-3|TRBV15
CATSYNQGVGTDTQYF
TGTGCCACCAGCTATAATCAGGGTGTAGGCACAGATACGCAGTATTTT
>-|-|TRBJ2-3|TRBV7-8
CASSLEGTRRDTQYF
TGTGCCAGCAGCTTAGAAGGTACGAGGAGAGATACGCAGTATTTT
>-|many|TRBJ2-3|TRBV5-1
CASSLVVTTSTDTQYF
TGCGCCAGCAGCTTGGTCGTAACTACTAGCACAGATACGCAGTATTTT
>TRBD1|many|TRBJ2-1|TRBV5-1
CASSSTGLDREYNEQFF
TGCGCCAGCAGCTCTACGGGTTTAGACAGGGAATACAATGAGCAGTTCTTC
>-|-|TRBJ2-1|TRBV7-9
CASSYNIERPSSEQFF
TGTGCCAGCAGCTATAATATTGAGCGGCCGAGTTCTGAGCAGTTCTTC
>-|many|TRBJ1-2|TRBV20-1
CSARDRAGPHYGYTF
TGCAGTGCTAGAGATAGGGCAGGGCCTCACTATGGCTACACCTTC
>-|-|TRBJ2-5|TRBV2
CASSGGAAQETQYF
TGTGCCAGCAGTGGAGGGGCTGCCCAAGAGACCCAGTACTTC
>TRBD2|few|TRBJ2-5|TRBV10-3
CATAVAGGKTQYF
TGTGCCACCGCGGTAGCGGGAGGAAAGACCCAGTACTTC
>TRBD1|few|TRBJ2-5|TRBV5-6
CASRATGYETQYF
TGTGCCAGCAGGGCGACAGGGTACGAGACCCAGTACTTC
>-|few|TRBJ1-3|TRBV20-1
CSASEPGRLDGSGNTIYF
TGCAGTGCTAGTGAACCGGGGAGGTTGGACGGGTCTGGAAACACCATATATTTT
>TRBD2|-|TRBJ2-1|TRBV18
CASSTSGRANEQFF
TGTGCCAGCTCGACTAGCGGGAGGGCCAATGAGCAGTTCTTC
>TRBD1|many|TRBJ1-1|TRBV7-9
CASSLKTGDDEAFF
TGTGCCAGCAGCTTAAAGACAGGGGATGATGAAGCTTTCTTT
>TRBD2|-|TRBJ2-1|TRBV27
CASSLSGAWYVNEQFF
TGTGCCAGCAGTTTGAGCGGGGCCTGGTATGTCAATGAGCAGTTCTTC
>-|-|TRBJ1-2|TRBV20-1
CSATGAANNYGYTF
TGCAGTGCGACCGGGGCAGCGAATAACTATGGCTACACCTTC
>TRBD1|few|TRBJ1-5|TRBV3-1
CASSQVRQGGYSNQPQHF
TGTGCCAGCAGCCAAGTAAGACAGGGAGGGTATAGCAATCAGCCCCAGCATTTT
>-|many|TRBJ1-1|TRBV4-1
CASSQGPTGNTEAFF
TGCGCCAGCAGCCAGGGCCCGACGGGGAACACTGAAGCTTTCTTT
>-|many|TRBJ2-2|TRBV11-2
CASSFVGELFF
TGTGCCAGCAGCTTCGTCGGGGAGCTGTTTTTT
>TRBD2|-|TRBJ2-1|TRBV5-1
CASSLTFLGLADYNEQFF
TGCGCCAGCAGCTTAACGTTCCTGGGACTAGCGGACTACAATGAGCAGTTCTTC
>-|many|TRBJ2-1|TRBV7-9
CASSDTRSEQFF
TGTGCCAGCAGCGATACTAGAAGTGAGCAGTTCTTC
>TRBD2|many|TRBJ2-3|TRBV28
CASRLAGWADTQYF
TGTGCCAGCAGGTTAGCGGGATGGGCAGATACGCAGTATTTT
>TRBD1|once|TRBJ1-5|TRBV11-1
CASSLGQGMHQPQHF
TGTGCCAGCAGCTTGGGACAGGGGATGCATCAGCCCCAGCATTTT
>-|few|TRBJ2-7|TRBV12-3/TRBV12-4
CASSSQSRGSYEQYF
TGTGCCAGCAGTTCTCAATCCCGGGGATCCTACGAGCAGTACTTC
>-|-|TRBJ2-7|TRBV20-1
CSARPRSGTYEQYF
TGCAGTGCTAGGCCTCGTAGCGGAACCTACGAGCAGTACTTC
>-|few|TRBJ2-1|TRBV15
CATSTSVDNEQFF
TGTGCCACCAGCACGAGTGTTGACAATGAGCAGTTCTTC
>-|few|TRBJ2-1|TRBV12-3/TRBV12-4
CASSFNRVNEQFF
TGTGCCAGCAGTTTTAACAGGGTGAATGAGCAGTTCTTC
>-|-|TRBJ2-1|TRBV10-3
CASSGTGSGRSEQFF
TGTGCCAGTTCCGGGACAGGGAGCGGGAGGAGTGAGCAGTTCTTC
>TRBD1|few|TRBJ2-7|TRBV12-3/TRBV12-4
CASSLTGEAYEQYF
TGTGCCAGCAGCCTGACAGGGGAGGCCTACGAGCAGTACTTC
>-|few|TRBJ2-1|TRBV12-3/TRBV12-4
CASSWRIYNEQFF
TGTGCCAGCAGTTGGAGGATCTACAATGAGCAGTTCTTC
>TRBD2|many|TRBJ2-3|TRBV5-1
CASSSQRDRGGADTQYF
TGCGCCAGCAGCTCCCAAAGGGACCGGGGGGGAGCAGATACGCAGTATTTT
>-|-|TRBJ2-1|TRBV29-1
CSAADLGAMVF
TGCAGCGCGGCCGACTTGGGGGCCATGGTCTTC
>-|-|TRBJ2-5|TRBV3-1
CASSQDTGYQETQYF
TGTGCCAGCAGCCAAGATACCGGCTACCAAGAGACCCAGTACTTC
>-|many|TRBJ2-7|TRBV20-1
CSALQGPYEQYF
TGCAGTGCTCTCCAGGGTCCCTACGAGCAGTACTTC
>-|few|TRBJ2-7|TRBV27
CASSLSTPSSYEQYF
TGTGCCAGCAGTTTATCGACACCTAGCTCCTACGAGCAGTACTTC